The 8 T cell receptor beta chains below all came from one sample that was sequenced in a study of T cells in localized non-small cell lung cancer (dated by TCRdb to the early 2020s). Library preparation used the immunoSEQ multiplex PCR assay. This immuneACCESS table, as held by TCRdb, lists in-frame sequences with V and J called but not all clones. Of the missing ones, under half trace to an unresolved V gene in checked studies; the others have no known cause. The sample table shows around 36,000 clones, and 81% are seen once. The ten largest clones take up around 7.8% of the sample. The material sequenced was peripheral blood mononuclear cells, taken before any cancer treatment. The receptor source for this set is a male donor older than 55 with stage II lung adenocarcinoma.

The V call is TRBV4-3, the J call TRBJ1-5, with a possible D match to TRBD1 (5 bases). This CDR3 is built from 14 residues. From germline, CDR1 is LGHNA and CDR2 YSLEER. V was pared by 0 bases and J by 6 bases, with 9 bases between. Here the CDR3 reads CASSQESGTQPQHF. CDR3 coding DNA: TGCGCCAGCAGCCAAGAGTCGGGGACTCAGCCCCAGCATTTT.

The chain carries TRBV18 and TRBJ2-2, with 8 bases that match TRBD1. The ends lost 5 bases at V and 2 bases at J; junction bases unmatched: 7. CDR1 and CDR2 (germline): KGHSH, LQKENI. This CDR3 has 16 residues. The CDR3 nucleotides read TGTGCCAGCTCATCGGGACAGGCCTTCAACACCGGGGAGCTGTTTTTT. Its protein is CASSSGQAFNTGELFF.

V gene TRBV5-1 combines with J gene TRBJ2-1, with a tentative D call TRBD1 (6 bases). The germline CDR1 and CDR2 sequences are SGHRS and YFSETQ. The V end lost 2 bases, the J end lost 6 bases, and 12 bases lay between the germline ends. CDR3 length equals 14 residues. In DNA form, the CDR3 reads TGCGCCAGCAGCTTTAGGGACATTGCCAATGAGCAGTTCTTC. Amino acids: CASSFRDIANEQFF.

The chain employs TRBV5-1 and TRBJ1-2, with D possibly matching TRBD1 (5 bases). V gave up 1 base and J gave up 2 bases, with 12 bases separating them. Germline CDR1 and CDR2: SGHRS and YFSETQ. This CDR3 is 15 amino acids long. CDR3: CASSLYQGPNYGYTF. CDR3 DNA: TGCGCCAGCAGCTTGTATCAGGGACCAAACTATGGCTACACCTTC.

V gene TRBV7-2 combines with J gene TRBJ2-4; tentatively, D is TRBD2 (5 bases). From germline, CDR1 is SGHTA and CDR2 FQGNSA. The CDR3 covers 16 residues. Between the trimmed V and J ends, which lost 5 bases and 8 bases, there was a span of 22 bases. The CDR3 spells CASSPDGVGGLDIQYF. As DNA, the CDR3 is TGTGCCAGCAGCCCGGACGGGGTAGGTGGATTGGACATTCAGTACTTC.

The chain links TRBV6-5 to TRBJ2-7; 7 positions match TRBD1. With 8 bases clipped from V and 6 bases from J, the junction kept 10 bases outside the gene matches. Germline V lookup: CDR1 MNHEY, CDR2 SVGAGI. The CDR3 length is 13 residues. Here the CDR3 DNA reads TGTGCCAGCGGACGGGACAGCGGATCCGAGCAGTACTTC. This codes for CASGRDSGSEQYF.

V and J are TRBV4-1 and TRBJ1-5; D gene ambiguous. The CDR3 runs 19 residues. With 2 bases removed from V and 4 bases from J, the gap between germline ends came to 24 bases. Germline values: CDR1 MGHRA, CDR2 YSYEKL. The CDR3 DNA reads TGCGCCAGCAGCCAATCGGACCCAGCGGGCGGCTTTAAAAATCAGCCCCAGCATTTT. Its protein product is CASSQSDPAGGFKNQPQHF.

This clone has more than one count but fewer than ten. The rearrangement links TRBV7-9 to TRBJ1-1; D is uncertain. Germline assignment: CDR1 SEHNR and CDR2 FQNEAQ (reference sequence). Trimming pared 1 base from V and 2 bases from J, leaving 11 bases between. This CDR3 has 15 residues. The CDR3 reads CASSLGHRPNTEAFF. Written as DNA, the CDR3 is TGTGCCAGCAGCTTAGGCCACCGGCCCAACACTGAAGCTTTCTTT.